Below, one T cell receptor (beta chain) is given with its context. In Cohort 3, a recovered donor had either two negative PCRs, clearance, or symptom resolution. The sample comes from a study of blood T cell repertoires in COVID-19. Sequenced by immunoSEQ multiplex PCR; TCRdb stores in-frame clones only, minus some. The repertoire holds approximately 200,000 clones, with around 87% as singletons. With 4 bases removed from V and 7 bases from J, the gap between germline ends came to 14 bases. The CDR3 sequence is 15 residues long. Germline CDR1 reads MNHEY; CDR2 reads SMNVEV (reference sequence). Sequencing input: PBMCs or T cells enriched from blood (not recorded which). The source of this sequence is a woman under 40 who had recovered from COVID-19. The J gene is TRBJ1-6, the V gene TRBV27, with D maybe TRBD1 (5 bases). CDR3 loop: CASSSDQGGNSPLHF. As DNA, the CDR3 is TGTGCCAGCAGTTCCGACCAGGGAGGGAATTCACCCCTCCACTTT.